This is a list of T cell receptor beta chains from one sample in a study of radiotherapy plus CTLA-4 blockade in lung cancer. Profiling relied on immunoSEQ multiplex PCR, and the TCRdb table lists in-frame clones only, not all of them. Counted here are about 97,000 clones, around 74% occurring once; the ten biggest clones make up 2.8%. Material: peripheral blood, obtained from a patient treated with radiotherapy plus ipilimumab. These receptor sequences come from a human donor with non-small cell lung cancer who had a partial response to radiotherapy plus ipilimumab. Some clones in this sample may be carry-over from other donors' samples. CDR3s include the opening cysteine and the closing phenylalanine or tryptophan. The order of the fields is J gene, V gene, CDR3 protein.

TRBJ2-3 TRBV28 CASSFASATDTQYF
TRBJ2-3 TRBV18 CASSPAADTQYF
TRBJ1-2 TRBV7-8 CASSLVLSGNYGYTF
TRBJ2-2 TRBV19 CASSMLAGGPVGGELFF
TRBJ2-1 TRBV19 CASNPSGGIYNEQFF
TRBJ1-1 TRBV5-1 CASSLRGGTEAFF
TRBJ1-1 TRBV6-5 CASTQRGVRGTEAFF
TRBJ2-5 TRBV11-1 CASSLELRGGETQYF
TRBJ1-1 TRBV11-3 CATSRTGNTEAFF
TRBJ2-1 TRBV7-3 CASSRSNGRRDEQFF
TRBJ2-3 TRBV6-6 CASSYLAGGQDTQYF
TRBJ2-5 TRBV5-1 CASSLEIPGETQYF
TRBJ1-2 TRBV30 CAWNVGGSYGYTF
TRBJ2-7 TRBV30 CAWTGGGSYEQYF
TRBJ2-7 TRBV21-1 CASRGLAPSSYEQYF
TRBJ2-7 TRBV6-5 CASRITEGSYEQYF
TRBJ2-7 TRBV5-8 CASSLQGASSYEQYF
TRBJ2-1 TRBV11-2 CASSLGPEQFF
TRBJ2-1 TRBV19 CASSMVPSGVPRNNEQFF
TRBJ1-1 TRBV6-1 CASSPPGHNRGAFF
TRBJ1-1 TRBV11-3 CASSLAGEAFF
TRBJ1-1 TRBV11-3 CASSPPPGGPNTEAFF
TRBJ2-1 TRBV9 CASSVDTQGNEQFF
TRBJ2-7 TRBV28 CASRVGQTYEQYF
TRBJ2-7 TRBV11-1 CASSLGGAGSYEQYF
TRBJ2-5 TRBV28 CASSGGGQRETQYF
TRBJ1-1 TRBV5-8 CASSFRTVPTEAFF
TRBJ1-1 TRBV11-1 CASSLQGGTVRAFF
TRBJ1-1 TRBV4-1 CASSQEIGVYEAFF
TRBJ1-3 TRBV28 CASSLHSQGDSGNTIYF
TRBJ1-4 TRBV7-9 CASSLDGTARNEKLFF
TRBJ1-5 TRBV28 CASSPGAARNQPQHF
TRBJ2-1 TRBV7-9 CASSARLGFANEQFF
TRBJ1-2 TRBV27 CASSRDTNYGYTF
TRBJ2-2 TRBV4-2 CASTESGLSTGELFF
TRBJ1-5 TRBV28 CASSSLTGRNEPQHF
TRBJ2-1 TRBV2 CASSGTSGTSSYNEQFF
TRBJ1-2 TRBV19 CASSIRLRRALSGYTF
TRBJ2-3 TRBV6-1 CASSGTGGDDTQYF
TRBJ2-2 TRBV6-5 CASSYGVLGAGELFF
TRBJ1-4 TRBV15 CATSRGVALELFF
TRBJ2-7 TRBV4-1 CASSQDLSGRVWEQYF
TRBJ2-3 TRBV27 CASSRKFTDTQYF
TRBJ1-1 TRBV28 CASSTPGQGTRAFF
TRBJ1-1 TRBV5-1 CASSEQQGSGTEAFF
TRBJ2-1 TRBV6-4 CASSKTSGELGEQFF
TRBJ1-6 TRBV19 CASSIPSGSPLHF
TRBJ2-1 TRBV28 CASSLALDRSEQFF
TRBJ2-3 TRBV14 CASSRRTGTSASTDTQYF